Following are 27 T cell receptor beta chains from one sample sequenced in a study of T cells in Graves' hyperthyroidism and ophthalmopathy (dated by TCRdb to between 2019 and 2020). Libraries were constructed by multiplex PCR. TCRdb names Illumina HiSeq 2000 as the instrument used. The TCR beta CDR3 regions were amplified from the RNA transcripts. The TCR CDR3 was subjected to a first round of RT-PCR using the HTBI primer set and the Qiagen OneStep RT-PCR kit. Starting from the raw public reads, TCRdb applied fastp trimming at Q25, assembled clones with MiXCR and retained in-frame beta chains. Rows merge per CDR3 protein into single entries with the most common DNA and genes. The sample table contains approximately 610,000 distinct CDR3 sequences; only one count was recorded for approximately 15% of them. The top ten constitute approximately 4.3% of the sample. What was sequenced was blood. These receptor sequences come from a woman aged 40 to 55 with Graves' ophthalmopathy.

This clonotype was observed at least ten times. The junction does not match germline at one end; this may be a read error. The chain recombines TRBV29-1 with TRBJ2-7, with D tentatively TRBD1 (5 bases). The CDR3 length is 15 residues. Germline V gene sequence: CDR1 SQVTM, CDR2 ANQGSEA. In nucleotides, the CDR3 is TGCAGCGTTAAATATGGGGCCGAGGATCCGTACAAGCAATACTTC. The encoded protein is CSVKYGAEDPYKQYF.

The V call is TRBV10-3, the J call TRBJ2-7; D is undetermined. Germline CDR1 reads ENHRY; CDR2 reads SYGVKD. The length of the CDR3 is 11 residues. Trimming took 6 bases from V and 3 from J, leaving 6 bases between them. The DNA for the CDR3 is TGTGCCATCAGAATAGACTACGAGCAGTACTTC. It is translated as CAIRIDYEQYF.

J is TRBJ2-2 and V is TRBV12-3 or TRBV12-4; 14 bases are shared with TRBD2. V trimming: 5 bases; J trimming: 4 bases; junction bases outside the gene matches: 6. The CDR3 is 17 amino acids. The CDR3 sequence: CASSKGLAGAGTGELFF. CDR3 in DNA: TGTGCCAGCAGTAAGGGACTAGCGGGAGCGGGCACCGGGGAGCTGTTTTTT.

The table lists this clonotype with many counts. This rearrangement joins TRBV20-1 to TRBJ1-5; TRBD1 might be the D (5 bases). Trimming pared 6 bases from V and 11 bases from J, leaving 20 bases between. Looked up from germline, CDR1 is DFQATT and CDR2 is SNEGSKA (reference sequence). This CDR3 is built from 13 residues. CDR3 amino acids: CSAPGGGTEAQHF. Here the CDR3 DNA reads TGCAGTGCCCCCGGGGGGGGGACTGAGGCCCAGCATTTT.

This clonotype was picked up many times. The rearrangement links TRBV28 to TRBJ2-5, with D perhaps TRBD2 (6 bases). There are 13 residues in the CDR3. The V and J ends lost 4 bases and 7 bases respectively, with 13 bases between them. CDR1 is MDHEN and CDR2 is SYDVKM in the germline V gene. In nucleotides, the CDR3 is TGTGCCAGCAGTTCGGGACTCCTCGGGACCCAGTACTTC. This translates into CASSSGLLGTQYF. Full variable domain (rest looked up from reference TRBV28 and TRBJ2-5): DVKVTQSSRYLVKRTGEKVFLECVQDMDHENMFWYRQDPGLGLRLIYFSYDVKMKEKGDIPEGYSVSREKKERFSLILESASTNQTSMYLCASSSGLLGTQYFGPGTRLLVL.

For this clonotype: A clone one base away is much larger, so this may be a read error. V is TRBV7-9 and J is TRBJ1-1; 7 nucleotides match TRBD1. Germline assignment: CDR1 SEHNR and CDR2 FQNEAQ (reference sequence). This CDR3 has 15 amino acids. For the CDR3, the DNA is TGTGCCGGCAGAAAGGACCCCAGGGGGAGGACTGAAGCTTTCTTT. Amino acids: CAGRKDPRGRTEAFF.

This clonotype has at least ten counts. This chain uses TRBV4-1 with TRBJ1-5; no clear D. The CDR3 spans 16 residues. Germline V gene sequence: CDR1 MGHRA, CDR2 YSYEKL. V lost 3 bases, J lost 0 bases, and 12 bases lay in between. CDR3 DNA sequence: TGCGCCAGCAGCCAGACATCGTTACCTAGCAATCAGCCCCAGCATTTT. The encoded protein is CASSQTSLPSNQPQHF.

The chain recombines TRBV11-3 with TRBJ2-7; 10 bases map to TRBD1. In germline, CDR1 is SGHNT, CDR2 YENEEA. J gave up 0 bases and V 5 bases, and 7 bases lay outside the gene matches. CDR3 size: 16 residues. DNA for the CDR3: TGTGCCAGCAGCCCCTCCGGGACAGGGGCCTCCTACGAGCAGTACTTC. Protein sequence: CASSPSGTGASYEQYF.

Many counts were recorded for this clonotype. This rearrangement joins TRBV29-1 to TRBJ2-7; perhaps TRBD1 as D (5 bases). Germline values: CDR1 SQVTM, CDR2 ANQGSEA. V lost 1 base to trimming and J lost 2 bases, with 9 bases between them. This CDR3 has 13 amino acids. CDR3 protein: CSVEGRAPYEQYF. CDR3 sequence (DNA): TGCAGCGTTGAAGGCAGGGCCCCCTACGAGCAGTACTTC.

This clonotype was observed many times. This chain joins TRBV28 and TRBJ1-1; D is unresolved. The CDR3 is 14 amino acids. Per the germline V gene, CDR1 is MDHEN and CDR2 is SYDVKM. Trimming pared 5 bases from V and 1 base from J, leaving 11 bases between. The CDR3 DNA reads TGTGCCAGCAGTCCACCGGAAAGGAACACTGAAGCTTTCTTT. This codes for CASSPPERNTEAFF.

Only one count was recorded for this clonotype. One junction end does not reproduce the germline sequence, and a read error may be involved. The chain carries TRBV12-3 or TRBV12-4 and TRBJ1-2, with D maybe TRBD1 (5 bases). This CDR3 is built from 11 residues. CDR3 residues: CASSLSRGQVF. The CDR3 nucleotides are TGTGCCAGCAGTCTGAGCCGGGGCCAAGTCTTC.

The DNA of the CDR3 is TGTGCCAGTAGTCCATCCTCCGGGAGGGGAGGAGAGACCCAGTACTTC. It translates to CASSPSSGRGGETQYF. This rearrangement joins TRBV19 to TRBJ2-5; 8 nucleotides line up with TRBD2. Germline loops: CDR1 LNHDA, CDR2 SQIVND (reference sequence). V lost 5 bases and J lost 4; bases outside the gene matches: 12. CDR3 length: 16 residues. The full variable domain, with the rest looked up from reference TRBV19 and TRBJ2-5, is DGGITQSPKYLFRKEGQNVTLSCEQNLNHDAMYWYRQDPGQGLRLIYYSQIVNDFQKGDIAEGYSVSREKKESFPLTVTSAQKNPTAFYLCASSPSSGRGGETQYFGPGTRLLVL.

Only a few counts were recorded for this clonotype. This rearrangement joins TRBV18 to TRBJ2-7, with TRBD2 matching 9 bases. This CDR3 has 16 residues. Germline CDR1 is KGHSH and CDR2 is LQKENI. J was trimmed by 2 bases and V by 2 bases; bases with no gene match: 7. CDR3 DNA sequence: TGTGCCAGCTCACCATCCTTCGGCGGGAGGGCCTACGAGCAGTACTTC. Its translation is CASSPSFGGRAYEQYF.

This clonotype was seen at least ten times. The rearrangement links TRBV20-1 to TRBJ2-2; TRBD2 matches 11 bases. Per germline, CDR1 DFQATT and CDR2 SNEGSKA (reference sequence). V was pared by 1 base and J by 0 bases, with 1 base of the junction left unmatched. The CDR3 covers 16 residues. The CDR3 reads CSARASGGSNTGELFF. CDR3 nucleotide sequence: TGCAGTGCTAGAGCTAGCGGGGGGTCGAACACCGGGGAGCTGTTTTTT.

The chain links TRBV18 to TRBJ1-1, with 8 bases fitting TRBD1. V lost 0 bases and J lost 4; bases outside the gene matches: 4. Germline lookup yields CDR1 KGHSH and CDR2 LQKENI. The CDR3 is 15 residues long. The chain's CDR3 is CASSPPGQVSTEAFF. The CDR3 DNA follows: TGTGCCAGCTCACCACCGGGACAGGTATCCACTGAAGCTTTCTTT.

The table lists this clonotype with many counts. V gene TRBV9 combines with J gene TRBJ1-1, with D unclear. V lost 3 bases and J 0 bases, leaving 6 bases between the germline ends. This CDR3 is 13 amino acids long. CDR1 and CDR2 from the germline V gene are SGDLS and YYNGEE. The CDR3 sequence is CASSASVNTEAFF. The CDR3 bases are TGTGCCAGCAGCGCTTCAGTGAACACTGAAGCTTTCTTT.

V and J are TRBV30 and TRBJ2-2; 8 nucleotides agree with TRBD2. Trimming took 0 bases from V and 6 from J; bases not matched to a gene: 6. The length of the CDR3 is 15 residues. Germline CDR1 GTSNPN, CDR2 SVGIG (reference sequence). In DNA, the CDR3 is TGTGCCTGGAGTGTGTTAGCGGGAAGGTCCGGGGAGCTGTTTTTT. As protein: CAWSVLAGRSGELFF.

This clonotype was recorded many times. This chain links TRBV28 with TRBJ1-1, with D perhaps matching TRBD1 (5 bases). V lost 6 bases and J 1 base, leaving 9 bases between the germline ends. Germline-derived CDR1 and CDR2 are MDHEN and SYDVKM. This CDR3 has 13 residues. The CDR3 protein is CASRWDGNTEAFF. The CDR3 nucleotides are TGTGCCAGCAGATGGGACGGGAACACTGAAGCTTTCTTT.

The chain has TRBV18 and TRBJ2-7; possible D gene TRBD1, 6 bases. The V end was cut by 2 bases, the J end by 5 bases, with 10 bases between. The CDR3 runs to 13 residues. The germline V gene encodes CDR1 KGHSH and CDR2 LQKENI. CDR3 in DNA: TGTGCCAGCTCACCAGGGGCAGGGGACGAGCAGTACTTC. As protein: CASSPGAGDEQYF.

This clonotype was detected many times. This chain connects TRBV2 to TRBJ2-7, with a weak D call TRBD2 (5 bases). The CDR3 totals 13 residues. V lost 7 bases, J lost 0 bases, and 10 bases lay in between. The V gene's germline CDR1 is SNHLY and CDR2 FYNNEI. CDR3 sequence reads: CASNGLLSYEQYF. CDR3 DNA sequence: TGTGCCAGCAACGGACTCCTCTCCTACGAGCAGTACTTC.

This clonotype was seen many times. The chain carries TRBV6-1 and TRBJ1-2; TRBD1 is a possible D gene (5 bases). Germline V CDR1 and CDR2: MNHNS, SASEGT. The CDR3 extends over 12 amino acids. Trimming took 7 bases from V and 6 from J, leaving 12 bases between them. The CDR3 region is CASKEGRDGYTF. The DNA of the CDR3 is TGTGCCAGCAAAGAGGGGCGCGATGGCTACACCTTC.

This clonotype was seen at least ten times. The chain has TRBV7-9 and TRBJ2-2, with D hard to call. V lost 7 bases to trimming and J lost 1 base, with 7 bases between them. Germline loops: CDR1 SEHNR, CDR2 FQNEAQ (reference sequence). The CDR3 extends over 13 amino acids. The CDR3 bases are TGTGCCAGCACCGAGAAGAACACCGGGGAGCTGTTTTTT. This encodes CASTEKNTGELFF.

This clonotype was observed many times. The chain joins TRBV11-2 to TRBJ2-2; D unresolved. The V end lost 3 bases, the J end lost 6 bases, and 5 bases lay between the germline ends. CDR3 length: 12 amino acids. CDR1 is SGHAT and CDR2 is FQNNGV in the germline V gene. Here the CDR3 reads CASSFFAGELFF. CDR3 DNA sequence: TGTGCCAGCAGCTTTTTTGCCGGGGAGCTGTTTTTT.

This clonotype appeared many times. V usage is TRBV27 and J usage is TRBJ1-1; D is perhaps TRBD1 (6 bases). This CDR3 is 14 amino acids long. The V and J ends lost 6 bases and 5 bases respectively, with 16 bases between them. Per the germline V gene, CDR1 is MNHEY and CDR2 is SMNVEV (reference sequence). CDR3 sequence: CASSSLGAITEAFF. The CDR3, as DNA: TGTGCCAGCAGCTCCCTGGGGGCGATTACTGAAGCTTTCTTT.

This clonotype was observed many times. The chain employs TRBV4-1 and TRBJ1-1; D might be TRBD1 (5 bases). The CDR3 has 17 amino acids. Looked up from germline, CDR1 is MGHRA and CDR2 is YSYEKL. V lost 5 bases and J lost 2, with 21 bases in between. The CDR3 reads CASSAVEGSVQNTEAFF. DNA for the CDR3: TGCGCCAGCAGCGCCGTTGAGGGGAGCGTCCAAAACACTGAAGCTTTCTTT.

This clonotype was counted ten times or more. This chain connects TRBV10-3 to TRBJ1-1, with 10 bases fitting TRBD1. The CDR3 is 14 amino acids. Germline CDR1 and CDR2: ENHRY and SYGVKD. J was trimmed by 6 bases and V by 5 bases; bases with no gene match: 6. CDR3 nucleotide sequence: TGTGCCATCAGTAGCCGGGACAGGGGACCTGAAGCTTTCTTT. Translation gives CAISSRDRGPEAFF.

Ten or more counts support this clonotype. The rearrangement joins TRBV4-2 to TRBJ2-5, with 7 bases aligning to TRBD2. Per the germline V gene, CDR1 is LGHNA and CDR2 is YNFKEQ. The V and J ends lost 1 base and 2 bases, in that order; junction bases with no gene match: 13. The CDR3 has 18 amino acids. The CDR3 nucleotides read TGTGCCAGCAGCCAAGTTCACAGCGGGAAGGGTACGCAAGAGACCCAGTACTTC. Its protein is CASSQVHSGKGTQETQYF.